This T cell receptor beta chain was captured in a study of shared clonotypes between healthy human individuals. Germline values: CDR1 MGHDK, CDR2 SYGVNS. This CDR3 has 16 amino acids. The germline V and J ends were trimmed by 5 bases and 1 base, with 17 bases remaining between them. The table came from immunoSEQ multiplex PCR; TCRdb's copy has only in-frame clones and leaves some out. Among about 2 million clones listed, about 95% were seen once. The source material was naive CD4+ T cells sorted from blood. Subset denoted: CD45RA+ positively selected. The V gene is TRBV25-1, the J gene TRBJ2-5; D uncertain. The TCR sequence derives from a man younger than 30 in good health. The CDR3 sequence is CASSPQEVGFQETQYF. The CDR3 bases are TGTGCCAGCAGTCCCCAAGAGGTGGGCTTCCAAGAGACCCAGTACTTC. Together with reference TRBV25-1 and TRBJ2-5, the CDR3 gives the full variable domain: EADIYQTPRYLVIGTGKKITLECSQTMGHDKMYWYQQDPGMELHLIHYSYGVNSTEKGDLSSESTVSRIRTEHFPLTLESARPSHTSQYLCASSPQEVGFQETQYFGPGTRLLVL.